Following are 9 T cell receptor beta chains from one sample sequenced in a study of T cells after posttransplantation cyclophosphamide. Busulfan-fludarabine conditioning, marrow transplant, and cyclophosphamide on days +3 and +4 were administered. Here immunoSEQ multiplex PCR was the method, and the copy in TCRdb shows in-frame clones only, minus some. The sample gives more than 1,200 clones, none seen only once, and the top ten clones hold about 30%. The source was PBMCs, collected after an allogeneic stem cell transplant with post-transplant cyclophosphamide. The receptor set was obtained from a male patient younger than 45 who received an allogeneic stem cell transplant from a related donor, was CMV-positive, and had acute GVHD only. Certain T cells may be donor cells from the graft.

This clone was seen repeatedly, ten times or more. CDR3 nucleotides: TGTGCCAGCAGGGCCAGGGGACTAGCGGGGGGGGCCGAGCAGTACTTC. Translating gives CASRARGLAGGAEQYF. The gene calls are TRBV28 and TRBJ2-7, with 16 bases that match TRBD2. The V gene's germline CDR1 is MDHEN and CDR2 SYDVKM. The CDR3 extends over 16 amino acids. Unmatched junction bases numbered 8, after V lost 6 bases and J lost 6 bases.

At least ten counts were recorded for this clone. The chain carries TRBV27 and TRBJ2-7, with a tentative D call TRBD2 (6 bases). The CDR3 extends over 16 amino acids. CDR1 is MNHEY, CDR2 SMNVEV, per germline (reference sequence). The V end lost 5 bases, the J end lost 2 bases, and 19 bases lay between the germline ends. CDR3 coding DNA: TGTGCCAGCAGTCCCGATTGGGGGGTGGGTACCTACGAGCAGTACTTC. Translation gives CASSPDWGVGTYEQYF.

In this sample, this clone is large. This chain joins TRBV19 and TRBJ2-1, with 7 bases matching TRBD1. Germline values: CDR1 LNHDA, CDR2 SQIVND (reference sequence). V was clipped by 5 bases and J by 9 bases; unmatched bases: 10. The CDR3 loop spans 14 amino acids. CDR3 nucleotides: TGTGCCAGTAGTTTCCTCGGACAGGCGAGTGAGCAGTTCTTC. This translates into CASSFLGQASEQFF. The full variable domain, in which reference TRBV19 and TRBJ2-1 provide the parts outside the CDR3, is DGGITQSPKYLFRKEGQNVTLSCEQNLNHDAMYWYRQDPGQGLRLIYYSQIVNDFQKGDIAEGYSVSREKKESFPLTVTSAQKNPTAFYLCASSFLGQASEQFFGPGTRLTVL.

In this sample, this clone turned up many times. Here the CDR3 reads CASSTPQGALHF. The CDR3 DNA sequence: TGTGCCAGCAGCACCCCGCAGGGTGCTCTCCACTTT. This sequence joins TRBV12-3 or TRBV12-4 and TRBJ1-6; D perhaps matches TRBD1 (5 bases). V was shortened by 6 bases and J by 16 bases, with 16 bases between the two germline ends. The CDR3 is made up of 12 amino acids.

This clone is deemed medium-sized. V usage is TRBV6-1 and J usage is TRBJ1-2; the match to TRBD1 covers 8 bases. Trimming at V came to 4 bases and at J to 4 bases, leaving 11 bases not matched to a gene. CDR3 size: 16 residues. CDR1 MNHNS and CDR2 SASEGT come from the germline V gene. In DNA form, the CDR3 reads TGTGCCAGCAGTGGGAGTCCGGGACAGGTTACCTATGGCTACACCTTC. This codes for CASSGSPGQVTYGYTF.

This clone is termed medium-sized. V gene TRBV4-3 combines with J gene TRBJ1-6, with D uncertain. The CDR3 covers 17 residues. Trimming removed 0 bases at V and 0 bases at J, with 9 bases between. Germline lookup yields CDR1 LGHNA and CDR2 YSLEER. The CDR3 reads CASSQDFSSSYNSPLHF. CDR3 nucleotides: TGCGCCAGCAGCCAAGATTTTAGCAGCTCCTATAATTCACCCCTCCACTTT.

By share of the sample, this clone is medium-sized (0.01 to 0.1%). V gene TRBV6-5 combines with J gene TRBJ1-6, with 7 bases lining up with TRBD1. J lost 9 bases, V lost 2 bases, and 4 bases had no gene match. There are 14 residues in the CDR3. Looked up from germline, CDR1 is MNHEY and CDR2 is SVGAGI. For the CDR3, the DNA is TGTGCCAGCAGTTACGGACAGGTTTCTTCACCCCTCCACTTT. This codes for CASSYGQVSSPLHF.

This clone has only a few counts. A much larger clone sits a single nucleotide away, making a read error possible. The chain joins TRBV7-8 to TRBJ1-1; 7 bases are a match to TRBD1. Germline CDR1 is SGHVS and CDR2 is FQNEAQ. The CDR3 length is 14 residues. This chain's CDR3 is CASTKGQLNAEAFF. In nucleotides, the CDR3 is TGTGCCAGCACCAAGGGACAGTTGAACGCTGAAGCTTTCTTT.

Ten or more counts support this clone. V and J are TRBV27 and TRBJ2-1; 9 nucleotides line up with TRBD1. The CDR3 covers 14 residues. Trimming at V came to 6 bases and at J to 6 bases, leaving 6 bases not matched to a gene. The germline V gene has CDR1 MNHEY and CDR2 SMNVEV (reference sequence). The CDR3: CASRRQGGSNEQFF. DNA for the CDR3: TGTGCCAGCAGACGACAGGGGGGCAGCAATGAGCAGTTCTTC.